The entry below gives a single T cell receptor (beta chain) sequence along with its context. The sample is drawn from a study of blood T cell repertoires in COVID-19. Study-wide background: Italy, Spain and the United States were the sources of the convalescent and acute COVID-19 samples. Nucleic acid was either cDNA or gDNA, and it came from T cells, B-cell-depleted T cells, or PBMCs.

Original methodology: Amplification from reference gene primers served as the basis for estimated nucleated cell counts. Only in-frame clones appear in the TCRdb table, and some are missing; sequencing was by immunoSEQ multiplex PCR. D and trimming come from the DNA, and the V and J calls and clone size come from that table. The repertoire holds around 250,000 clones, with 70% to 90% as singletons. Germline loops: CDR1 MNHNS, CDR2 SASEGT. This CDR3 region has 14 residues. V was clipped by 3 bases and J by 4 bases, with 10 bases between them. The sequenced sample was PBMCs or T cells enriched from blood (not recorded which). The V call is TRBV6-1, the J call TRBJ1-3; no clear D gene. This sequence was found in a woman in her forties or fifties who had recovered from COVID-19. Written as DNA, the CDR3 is TGTGCCAGCAGTGAGTTCAGGTCCGGAAACACCATATATTTT. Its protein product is CASSEFRSGNTIYF.